This TCR beta chain emerged from a study of shared clonotypes between healthy human individuals. This clone is a singleton in its sample. Trimming left V 3 bases short and J 7 bases short, with 13 bases between. Germline V gene data show CDR1 as SGDLS and CDR2 as YYNGEE. CDR3 length: 14 amino acids. The study drew all its donors from Caucasian adults living in Nashville, Tennessee. Evenly divided among several immunoSEQ plates was the genomic DNA of each subset. The protocol was immunoSEQ multiplex PCR, while the TCRdb copy is restricted to in-frame clones and leaves out a portion. In the table there are 2,500,000 or so clones, approximately 94% of which are singletons.

The receptor comes from a young man in good health. Some clones in this sample may be carry-over from other donors' samples. The sample comprised naive CD4+ T cells from PBMCs. As for subset: CD45RA+ positively selected. This chain links TRBV9 with TRBJ1-4; D may be TRBD1 (5 bases). The CDR3 DNA sequence: TGTGCCAGCAGCGCCAGGGTGGGGGTTGAAAAACTGTTTTTT. It is translated as CASSARVGVEKLFF.